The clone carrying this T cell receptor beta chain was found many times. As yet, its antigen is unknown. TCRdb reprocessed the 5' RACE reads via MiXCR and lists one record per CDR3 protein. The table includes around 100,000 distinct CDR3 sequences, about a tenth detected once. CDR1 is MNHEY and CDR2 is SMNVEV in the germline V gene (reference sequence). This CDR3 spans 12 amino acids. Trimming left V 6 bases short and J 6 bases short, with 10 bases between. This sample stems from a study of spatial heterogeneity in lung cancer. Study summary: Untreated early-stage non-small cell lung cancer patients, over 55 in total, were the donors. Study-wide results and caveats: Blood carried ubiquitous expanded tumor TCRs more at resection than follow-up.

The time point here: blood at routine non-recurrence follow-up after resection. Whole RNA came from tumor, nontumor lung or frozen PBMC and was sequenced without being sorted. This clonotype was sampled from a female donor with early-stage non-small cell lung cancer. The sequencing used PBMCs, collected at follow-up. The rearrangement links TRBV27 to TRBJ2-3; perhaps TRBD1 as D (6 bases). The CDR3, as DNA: TGTGCCAGCAGGACACAGGGTGATACGCAGTATTTT. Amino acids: CASRTQGDTQYF.